This is a list of T cell receptor beta chains from one sample in a study of T cell responses to AZD1222 COVID-19 vaccine. TCRdb's copy holds only in-frame clones and misses some; the assay was immunoSEQ multiplex PCR. The data contain about 120,000 clones, approximately 88% of them singletons. The starting material was peripheral blood, obtained 28 days after the second AZD1222 dose. Receptors were obtained from an adult who received the AZD1222 COVID-19 vaccine. Both conserved end residues are part of each CDR3. Each record gives: clone size, CDR3 length, J gene, V gene, D gene, CDR3 DNA, CDR3 protein. A D gene is named only where the DNA matches it firmly. Some rows have no size entry. The others give once, few or many, or a class for an expanded clone.

abundance: NA
len: 15
j_gene: TRBJ1-4
v_gene: TRBV11-2
d_gene: NA
CDR3nt: TGTGCCAGCAGCTTAGGGCTGCGGGATGATGAAAAACTGTTTTTT
CDR3aa: CASSLGLRDDEKLFF

abundance: NA
len: 13
j_gene: TRBJ2-7
v_gene: TRBV18
d_gene: NA
CDR3nt: TGTGCCAGCTCACCAGGACAGAACTACGAGCAGTACTTC
CDR3aa: CASSPGQNYEQYF

abundance: NA
len: 14
j_gene: TRBJ1-1
v_gene: TRBV7-2
d_gene: NA
CDR3nt: TGTGCCAGCAGCTTAGGTGGCCTGAACACTGAAGCTTTCTTT
CDR3aa: CASSLGGLNTEAFF

abundance: NA
len: 14
j_gene: TRBJ2-7
v_gene: TRBV11-2
d_gene: NA
CDR3nt: TGTGCCAGCAGCTTAGAACAGGGTGATTACGAGCAGTACTTC
CDR3aa: CASSLEQGDYEQYF

abundance: NA
len: 13
j_gene: TRBJ2-3
v_gene: TRBV5-1
d_gene: NA
CDR3nt: TGCGCCAGCAGCTACAGCCGCACAGATACGCAGTATTTT
CDR3aa: CASSYSRTDTQYF

abundance: once
len: 14
j_gene: TRBJ1-1
v_gene: TRBV7-8
d_gene: NA
CDR3nt: TGTGCCAGCAGCTTAGCCACGGTGGGCACTGAAGCTTTCTTT
CDR3aa: CASSLATVGTEAFF

abundance: NA
len: 12
j_gene: TRBJ2-1
v_gene: TRBV19
d_gene: TRBD2
CDR3nt: TGTGCCAGTAACGGGAGGATAAATGAGCAGTTCTTC
CDR3aa: CASNGRINEQFF

abundance: NA
len: 15
j_gene: TRBJ1-4
v_gene: TRBV6-1
d_gene: NA
CDR3nt: TGTGCCAGCAGTGAAGCGTCAACAGGAAATGAAAAACTGTTTTTT
CDR3aa: CASSEASTGNEKLFF

abundance: NA
len: 15
j_gene: TRBJ2-2
v_gene: TRBV7-2
d_gene: NA
CDR3nt: TGTGCCAGCAGCTTTGGTACAGGGAACACCGGGGAGCTGTTTTTT
CDR3aa: CASSFGTGNTGELFF

abundance: NA
len: 16
j_gene: TRBJ1-3
v_gene: TRBV6-5
d_gene: NA
CDR3nt: TGTGCCAGCAGTTACTCGAAGGGGATCTCTGGAAACACCATATATTTT
CDR3aa: CASSYSKGISGNTIYF

abundance: NA
len: 15
j_gene: TRBJ2-2
v_gene: TRBV2
d_gene: TRBD1
CDR3nt: TGTGCCAGCAGTGAACAGGGGGCAAGCACCGGGGAGCTGTTTTTT
CDR3aa: CASSEQGASTGELFF

abundance: NA
len: 16
j_gene: TRBJ2-5
v_gene: TRBV21-1
d_gene: NA
CDR3nt: TGTGCCAGCAGCAAAACCCGACTAGCGGGGGGAGAGACCCAGTACTTC
CDR3aa: CASSKTRLAGGETQYF

abundance: NA
len: 15
j_gene: TRBJ2-3
v_gene: TRBV10-3
d_gene: TRBD1
CDR3nt: TGTGCCATCAGTGGTCATGACAGGGACACAGATACGCAGTATTTT
CDR3aa: CAISGHDRDTDTQYF

abundance: NA
len: 14
j_gene: TRBJ2-2
v_gene: TRBV6-2/TRBV6-3
d_gene: NA
CDR3nt: TGTGCCAGCAGTTACGGGGCGAACACCGGGGAGCTGTTTTTT
CDR3aa: CASSYGANTGELFF

abundance: NA
len: 15
j_gene: TRBJ2-7
v_gene: TRBV5-4
d_gene: TRBD1
CDR3nt: TGTGCCAGCAGCGCTGCAGGGACAGGGGGGTACGAGCAGTACTTC
CDR3aa: CASSAAGTGGYEQYF

abundance: NA
len: 18
j_gene: TRBJ1-5
v_gene: TRBV10-3
d_gene: NA
CDR3nt: TGTGCCATCGGGATAGAAATAGAGGGGATGGACTTCAATCAGCCCCAGCATTTT
CDR3aa: CAIGIEIEGMDFNQPQHF

abundance: NA
len: 18
j_gene: TRBJ1-6
v_gene: TRBV7-9
d_gene: TRBD1
CDR3nt: TGTGCCAGCAGCCCGGGGACAGGGGGCGCGATTGGTAATTCACCCCTCCACTTT
CDR3aa: CASSPGTGGAIGNSPLHF

abundance: NA
len: 14
j_gene: TRBJ2-3
v_gene: TRBV7-9
d_gene: NA
CDR3nt: TGTGCCAGCAGCTCGGGGGTTCGTACAGATACGCAGTATTTT
CDR3aa: CASSSGVRTDTQYF

abundance: NA
len: 15
j_gene: TRBJ2-4
v_gene: TRBV5-6
d_gene: NA
CDR3nt: TGTGCCAGCAGTCCCGGGCAGGGGAGCAAAAACATTCAGTACTTC
CDR3aa: CASSPGQGSKNIQYF

abundance: NA
len: 14
j_gene: TRBJ1-1
v_gene: TRBV5-1
d_gene: NA
CDR3nt: TGCGCCAGCAGCTTGGGGAATATGAACACTGAAGCTTTCTTT
CDR3aa: CASSLGNMNTEAFF

abundance: NA
len: 14
j_gene: TRBJ1-3
v_gene: TRBV11-2
d_gene: NA
CDR3nt: TGTGCCAGCAGCTTAGATTTGCTAAGGAACACCATATATTTT
CDR3aa: CASSLDLLRNTIYF

abundance: NA
len: 14
j_gene: TRBJ1-2
v_gene: TRBV24-1
d_gene: NA
CDR3nt: TGTGCCACCAGTGACCCGCGGGGGTCCTATGGCTACACCTTC
CDR3aa: CATSDPRGSYGYTF

abundance: NA
len: 17
j_gene: TRBJ2-3
v_gene: TRBV20-1
d_gene: NA
CDR3nt: TGCAGTGCTAGTAAAGGGCTAAGCGGCGGAAACACAGATACGCAGTATTTT
CDR3aa: CSASKGLSGGNTDTQYF

abundance: NA
len: 14
j_gene: TRBJ2-3
v_gene: TRBV24-1
d_gene: NA
CDR3nt: TGTGCCACCAGTGAGGCGGGACCCACAGATACGCAGTATTTT
CDR3aa: CATSEAGPTDTQYF

abundance: NA
len: 14
j_gene: TRBJ1-2
v_gene: TRBV6-6
d_gene: NA
CDR3nt: TGTGCCAGCAGTTATTTACAGATCCAGGGGGGCTACACCTTC
CDR3aa: CASSYLQIQGGYTF

abundance: once
len: 15
j_gene: TRBJ2-2
v_gene: TRBV9
d_gene: NA
CDR3nt: TGTGCCAGCAGCGCTCACAGGGTTGTCACCGGGGAGCTGTTTTTT
CDR3aa: CASSAHRVVTGELFF

abundance: NA
len: 14
j_gene: TRBJ1-6
v_gene: TRBV27
d_gene: NA
CDR3nt: TGTGCCAGCGGCGCAGGTAGCTATAATTCACCCCTCCACTTT
CDR3aa: CASGAGSYNSPLHF

abundance: NA
len: 15
j_gene: TRBJ2-6
v_gene: TRBV19
d_gene: NA
CDR3nt: TGTGCCAGTAGTATAGGGGGCTCTGGGGCCAACGTCCTGACTTTC
CDR3aa: CASSIGGSGANVLTF

abundance: NA
len: 14
j_gene: TRBJ2-7
v_gene: TRBV6-2/TRBV6-3
d_gene: NA
CDR3nt: TGTGCCAGCAGTTATTATGGAGGCTCCTACGAGCAGTACTTC
CDR3aa: CASSYYGGSYEQYF

abundance: NA
len: 13
j_gene: TRBJ2-1
v_gene: TRBV7-9
d_gene: NA
CDR3nt: TGTGCCAGCAGCCGTAATCAAGGAAATGAGCAGTTCTTC
CDR3aa: CASSRNQGNEQFF